This passage covers 8 T cell receptor beta chains from one sample sequenced in a study of blood T cell repertoires in COVID-19 (TCRdb year 2020). The library was prepared using the immunoSEQ multiplex PCR assay. Drawn from immuneACCESS, this table holds only the in-frame rearrangements with V and J called that TCRdb kept. Clones are partly lost; checked studies trace under half to an unresolved V gene and leave the rest unexplained. For this sample the table gives 250,000 to 350,000 clones, of which over 75% were detected only once. The top ten constitute approximately 12% of the sample. Sequencing was carried out using peripheral blood. These receptors came from a woman aged 60-70 years with acute or convalescent COVID-19.

V usage is TRBV4-3 and J usage is TRBJ2-3; 10 nucleotides align to TRBD1. Germline lookup yields CDR1 LGHNA and CDR2 YSLEER. The CDR3 totals 17 residues. V dropped 2 bases and J dropped 0; count of bases not matched to a gene: 5. The CDR3 reads CASSQSGGQGSTDTQYF. The CDR3 region has the DNA TGCGCCAGCAGCCAATCCGGGGGACAGGGGAGCACAGATACGCAGTATTTT.

CDR3 sequence: CASSLEGQQPQHF. CDR3 nucleotides: TGTGCCAGCAGTCTCGAGGGACAGCAGCCCCAGCATTTT. This chain joins TRBV27 and TRBJ1-5, with 7 bases lining up with TRBD1. The germline V gene has CDR1 MNHEY and CDR2 SMNVEV (reference sequence). With V trimmed by 5 bases and J by 7 bases, 5 bases remained unmatched. This CDR3 region has 13 residues.

The CDR3: CASKPEWSTDTQYF. CDR3 bases: TGTGCCTCGAAACCGGAGTGGAGCACAGATACGCAGTATTTT. V usage is TRBV19 and J usage is TRBJ2-3; no definite D call. This CDR3 is built from 14 residues. Germline loops: CDR1 LNHDA, CDR2 SQIVND (reference sequence). Trimming removed 11 bases at V and 0 bases at J, with 15 bases between.

This chain uses TRBV28 with TRBJ2-3; TRBD2 is a possible D gene (7 bases). The CDR3 totals 15 residues. Germline lookup yields CDR1 MDHEN and CDR2 SYDVKM. V was shortened by 2 bases and J by 8 bases, with 17 bases between the two germline ends. The CDR3, as DNA: TGTGCCAGCAGTTTACGCGGGGGCATCGAGGGTACGCAGTATTTT. Amino acid sequence: CASSLRGGIEGTQYF.

The rearrangement joins TRBV2 to TRBJ2-5; maybe TRBD2 (6 bases). Germline-derived CDR1 and CDR2 are SNHLY and FYNNEI. CDR3 length equals 14 residues. With 4 bases removed from V and 5 bases from J, the gap between germline ends came to 14 bases. The DNA for the CDR3 is TGTGCCAGCAGTGGACTAGTCGCCGGGGAGACCCAGTACTTC. Amino acid sequence: CASSGLVAGETQYF.

The genes are TRBV28 and TRBJ1-2; 11 positions match TRBD1. CDR1 and CDR2 from the germline V gene are MDHEN and SYDVKM. J lost 2 bases, V lost 3 bases, and 8 bases had no gene match. This CDR3 is 17 amino acids long. CDR3 coding DNA: TGTGCCAGCAGTTTCGGACAGGGGGCTATTCGGAACTATGGCTACACCTTC. Amino acids: CASSFGQGAIRNYGYTF.

The chain joins TRBV5-1 to TRBJ1-2; 8 bases map to TRBD1. V trimming: 4 bases; J trimming: 4 bases; junction bases outside the gene matches: 9. This CDR3 is built from 15 residues. Germline CDR1 and CDR2: SGHRS and YFSETQ. In DNA, the CDR3 is TGCGCCAGCAGCGTAACAGGGGGTTCTGGCTATGGCTACACCTTC. As protein: CASSVTGGSGYGYTF. Filled out from reference TRBV5-1 and TRBJ1-2, the complete variable domain reads KAGVTQTPRYLIKTRGQQVTLSCSPISGHRSVSWYQQTPGQGLQFLFEYFSETQRNKGNFPGRFSGRQFSNSRSEMNVSTLELGDSALYLCASSVTGGSGYGYTFGSGTRLTVV.

The rearrangement links TRBV6-5 to TRBJ1-1; D gene ambiguous. CDR3 length: 16 residues. V shed 0 bases and J shed 1 base, with 12 bases lying between them. The germline CDR1 and CDR2 sequences are MNHEY and SVGAGI. The CDR3 sequence: CASSYSPGYANTEAFF. The CDR3 region has the DNA TGTGCCAGCAGTTACTCGCCCGGTTACGCGAACACTGAAGCTTTCTTT.